Following are 28 T cell receptor beta chains from one sample sequenced in a study of T cell responses to AZD1222 COVID-19 vaccine listed by TCRdb under 2021. Reading the label with the study, this specimen's time point is: about 28 days (+/-7) after the second vaccine dose. The library came from the immunoSEQ multiplex PCR assay. Here the immuneACCESS table is served through TCRdb, limited to in-frame sequences with V and J called. Missing clones are a known gap in these copies; in checked studies unresolved V genes cover under half, and the rest lacks a known reason. The sample table lists some 79,000 clones, 70% to 90% of them with a count of one. Roughly an eighth of the sample is taken by the ten largest. The material sequenced was peripheral blood, taken 28 days after the second AZD1222 dose. These TCRs come from an adult who received the AZD1222 COVID-19 vaccine.

The chain is built from TRBV28 and TRBJ2-1; 15 bases are a match to TRBD2. The J segment lost 10 bases and the V segment lost 6 bases, leaving 4 bases of the junction unmatched. CDR1 MDHEN and CDR2 SYDVKM come from the germline V gene. This CDR3 comprises 14 residues. CDR3 amino acids: CASRPGLAGGEQFF. CDR3 coding DNA: TGTGCCAGCAGGCCGGGACTAGCGGGAGGCGAGCAGTTCTTC.

The chain couples TRBV11-2 to TRBJ2-5, with 7 bases matching TRBD1. The V gene end was trimmed by 0 bases and the J gene end by 7 bases; junction bases not matched to a gene: 5. This CDR3 region has 14 residues. CDR1 is SGHAT and CDR2 is FQNNGV in the germline V gene. In DNA, the CDR3 is TGTGCCAGCAGCTTAGAGACAGGGCGGTTGACCCAGTACTTC. Translation gives CASSLETGRLTQYF.

This rearrangement joins TRBV6-1 to TRBJ2-7, with 7 bases matching TRBD1. CDR3 length equals 12 residues. Germline values: CDR1 MNHNS, CDR2 SASEGT. After removal of 7 bases from V and 2 bases from J, the junction contained 2 bases not matched to a gene. CDR3 sequence (DNA): TGTGCCAGCACCGACAGGGCCTACGAGCAGTACTTC. It specifies CASTDRAYEQYF.

CDR3 DNA: TGTGCCAGCATGTCAGACCATGGAGAGGGCTACACCTTC. Translated, it gives CASMSDHGEGYTF. V gene TRBV12-3 or TRBV12-4 combines with J gene TRBJ1-2; D gene uncertain. This CDR3 region has 13 residues. V was trimmed by 7 bases and J by 8 bases, leaving 17 bases between them.

This chain joins TRBV14 and TRBJ1-1; perhaps TRBD1 as D (5 bases). Germline-derived CDR1 and CDR2 are SGHDN and FVKESK. Trimming cost V 8 bases and J 3 bases, with 16 bases left between them. The CDR3 is 14 residues long. The CDR3 protein is CASGLRGLDTEAFF. The CDR3 nucleotides are TGTGCCAGCGGGCTTAGGGGCCTAGACACTGAAGCTTTCTTT.

The gene calls are TRBV7-2 and TRBJ1-1, with D perhaps TRBD1 (6 bases). V lost 1 base, J lost 3 bases, and 12 bases lay in between. In germline, CDR1 is SGHTA, CDR2 FQGNSA. The CDR3 is 15 residues long. CDR3 region: CASSLDQDRHTEAFF. The CDR3 DNA is TGTGCCAGCAGCTTAGACCAAGACAGGCACACTGAAGCTTTCTTT. Supplemented by reference TRBV7-2 and TRBJ1-1, the full variable domain reads GAGVSQSPSNKVTEKGKDVELRCDPISGHTALYWYRQSLGQGLEFLIYFQGNSAPDKSGLPSDRFSAERTGGSVSTLTIQRTQQEDSAVYLCASSLDQDRHTEAFFGQGTRLTVV.

The rearrangement uses TRBV10-3 and TRBJ2-5; the match to TRBD1 covers 7 bases. CDR3 length: 14 amino acids. The germline V gene encodes CDR1 ENHRY and CDR2 SYGVKD. V was pared by 11 bases and J by 2 bases, with 11 bases of the junction left unmatched. This CDR3 is CAVQSGTAQETQYF. The CDR3 DNA reads as TGTGCCGTGCAGTCCGGGACAGCACAAGAGACCCAGTACTTC.

The chain uses TRBV11-2 and TRBJ2-7, with 9 bases fitting TRBD2. Germline V gene sequence: CDR1 SGHAT, CDR2 FQNNGV. Losses at the gene ends were 0 bases for V and 1 base for J; bases not matched to a gene: 1. This CDR3 is 15 amino acids long. For the CDR3, the DNA is TGTGCCAGCAGCTTAGATACTAGCGGGTCCTACGAGCAGTACTTC. Its protein product is CASSLDTSGSYEQYF.

The chain links TRBV3-1 (or the pseudogene TRBV3-2) to TRBJ2-7; D possibly matches TRBD1 or TRBD2 (6 bases each). This CDR3 has 19 residues. Germline lookup yields CDR1 LGHDT and CDR2 YNNKEL (reference sequence). The germline V and J ends were trimmed by 1 base and 3 bases, with 25 bases remaining between them. The CDR3 here is CASSQAGVGGAGHSYEQYF. CDR3 DNA: TGTGCCAGCAGCCAAGCGGGGGTAGGGGGTGCGGGCCATAGCTACGAGCAGTACTTC.

V usage is TRBV6-2 or TRBV6-3 and J usage is TRBJ2-1; 12 bases fit TRBD2. CDR1 MNHEY and CDR2 SVGEGT come from the germline V gene. V dropped 2 bases and J dropped 1; count of bases not matched to a gene: 6. The length of the CDR3 is 18 residues. The CDR3: CASSYRPSGRGSYNEQFF. Written as DNA, the CDR3 is TGTGCCAGCAGTTACCGGCCTAGCGGGAGGGGTTCCTACAATGAGCAGTTCTTC.

The CDR3 loop is CASSRGQQETQYF. CDR3 DNA sequence: TGTGCCAGCAGCCGGGGACAGCAAGAGACCCAGTACTTC. This chain connects TRBV6-2 or TRBV6-3 to TRBJ2-5, with 7 bases identical to TRBD1. In germline, CDR1 is MNHEY, CDR2 SVGEGT. The CDR3 consists of 13 residues. Germline trimming cut 6 bases from V and 2 bases from J; bases unmatched to any gene: 3.

The V gene is TRBV3-1 (or the pseudogene TRBV3-2), the J gene TRBJ1-1; TRBD1 is a possible D gene (5 bases). Germline values: CDR1 LGHDT, CDR2 YNNKEL (reference sequence). The CDR3 length is 15 residues. V lost 3 bases, J lost 1 base, and 12 bases lay in between. The CDR3 is CASSQMTARNTEAFF. CDR3 nucleotides: TGTGCCAGCAGCCAGATGACAGCAAGGAACACTGAAGCTTTCTTT.

This chain joins TRBV28 and TRBJ1-2; TRBD1 matches at 9 bases. The germline CDR1 and CDR2 sequences are MDHEN and SYDVKM. The length of the CDR3 is 14 residues. The J segment lost 7 bases and the V segment lost 5 bases, leaving 8 bases of the junction unmatched. The CDR3 region is CASSLTGGNSGYTF. The CDR3 DNA reads TGTGCCAGCAGTCTGACAGGGGGTAATAGTGGCTACACCTTC.

The CDR3 here is CASSQARGGLYNSPLHF. Written as DNA, the CDR3 is TGTGCCAGCAGCCAAGCGAGAGGGGGTCTCTATAATTCACCCCTCCACTTT. V gene TRBV3-1 (or the pseudogene TRBV3-2) combines with J gene TRBJ1-6; D perhaps matches TRBD1 (6 bases). This CDR3 has 17 amino acids. Trimming stripped 1 base from V and 3 bases from J, with 13 bases between. CDR1 and CDR2 from the germline V gene are LGHDT and YNNKEL (reference sequence).

V and J are TRBV3-1 (or the pseudogene TRBV3-2) and TRBJ1-6; D may be TRBD1 (6 bases). Germline lookup yields CDR1 LGHDT and CDR2 YNNKEL (reference sequence). The CDR3 spans 14 residues. V was cut by 4 bases and J by 7 bases, with 11 bases left in between. The CDR3 here is CASSRVTGNSPLHF. The CDR3, as DNA: TGTGCCAGCAGCCGGGTGACAGGAAATTCACCCCTCCACTTT.

The gene calls are TRBV6-5 and TRBJ1-4, with a possible D match to TRBD1 (6 bases). Germline loops: CDR1 MNHEY, CDR2 SVGAGI. Trimming cost V 6 bases and J 5 bases, with 13 bases left between them. The CDR3 sequence is 14 residues long. The CDR3 nucleotides read TGTGCCAGCAGCCCAACAGGGCCAAATGAAAAACTGTTTTTT. It specifies CASSPTGPNEKLFF.

This chain uses TRBV29-1 with TRBJ1-2; 9 bases agree with TRBD1. Per germline, CDR1 SQVTM and CDR2 ANQGSEA. The CDR3 has 12 residues. V shed 6 bases and J 6 bases; nucleotides not matched to a gene: 5. The CDR3 sequence: CSVAGQGHGYTF. As DNA, the CDR3 is TGCAGCGTAGCGGGACAGGGACATGGCTACACCTTC.

The genes are TRBV6-2 or TRBV6-3 and TRBJ2-2; 9 bases align to TRBD1. Germline trimming cut 2 bases from V and 5 bases from J; bases unmatched to any gene: 6. Germline V gives CDR1 MNHEY, CDR2 SVGEGT. The CDR3 has 16 residues. CDR3 loop: CASSYPSGTGTGELFF. DNA for the CDR3: TGTGCCAGCAGTTACCCCTCCGGGACAGGGACCGGGGAGCTGTTTTTT.

The chain couples TRBV19 to TRBJ1-1; 9 positions match TRBD1. Germline V gives CDR1 LNHDA, CDR2 SQIVND (reference sequence). The J segment lost 4 bases and the V segment lost 6 bases, leaving 24 bases of the junction unmatched. CDR3 length: 20 residues. CDR3 protein: CASRKRTGGASWDPATEAFF. The CDR3 DNA is TGTGCCAGTAGAAAACGAACAGGGGGCGCGTCTTGGGATCCGGCCACTGAAGCTTTCTTT.

The chain carries TRBV6-2 or TRBV6-3 and TRBJ1-3; tentatively, D is TRBD1 (5 bases). CDR1 is MNHEY, CDR2 SVGEGT, per germline. V shed 2 bases and J shed 5 bases, with 13 bases lying between them. The CDR3 has 15 amino acids. Written as DNA, the CDR3 is TGTGCCAGCAGTTACGATCCGCAGGGAAGAAACACCATATATTTT. Protein product: CASSYDPQGRNTIYF.

Turning to this clone: A single base separates this from a much larger clone, so it may be a read error. The chain combines TRBV9 with TRBJ1-5; D might be TRBD1 (6 bases). The CDR3 length is 13 residues. Germline V gene sequence: CDR1 SGDLS, CDR2 YYNGEE. Trimming pared 5 bases from V and 3 bases from J, leaving 9 bases between. The CDR3 protein is CASSTGNNQPQHF. DNA for the CDR3: TGTGCCAGCAGTACAGGGAACAATCAGCCCCAGCATTTT.

This clone was counted only a few times. The chain employs TRBV28 and TRBJ1-5; D is perhaps TRBD1 (5 bases). V was trimmed by 6 bases and J by 0 bases, leaving 15 bases between them. The CDR3 totals 16 residues. Germline CDR1 MDHEN, CDR2 SYDVKM. CDR3 sequence: CASSPRTRYSNQPQHF. Here the CDR3 DNA reads TGTGCCAGCAGCCCCAGGACACGGTATAGCAATCAGCCCCAGCATTTT.

This rearrangement joins TRBV6-8 to TRBJ1-2; the D is unclear. CDR1 is MNHGY and CDR2 is SAAAGT in the germline V gene. The CDR3 is 13 amino acids. V lost 6 bases and J 6 bases, leaving 14 bases between the germline ends. The CDR3 DNA sequence: TGTGCCAGCAGCCGGACCCACCGGGATGGCTACACCTTC. Its protein product is CASSRTHRDGYTF.

The chain has TRBV27 and TRBJ1-4; D gene unclear. The CDR3 sequence is 14 residues long. Germline assignment: CDR1 MNHEY and CDR2 SMNVEV (reference sequence). V was pared by 3 bases and J by 10 bases, with 15 bases between. CDR3 sequence reads: CASSFSPTKGKLFF. As DNA, the CDR3 is TGTGCCAGCAGTTTTTCACCGACCAAGGGAAAACTGTTTTTT.

The V and J genes are TRBV6-2 or TRBV6-3 and TRBJ1-1, with D perhaps matching TRBD1 (6 bases). Germline values: CDR1 MNHEY, CDR2 SVGEGT. Trimming cost V 3 bases and J 1 base, with 12 bases left between them. The CDR3 consists of 15 residues. The CDR3 DNA reads as TGTGCCAGCAGTTATGATACAGGGACGAACACTGAAGCTTTCTTT. It codes for CASSYDTGTNTEAFF.

This sequence joins TRBV11-3 and TRBJ1-2; 7 positions agree with TRBD1. Trimming at V came to 1 base and at J to 5 bases, leaving 10 bases not matched to a gene. Germline-derived CDR1 and CDR2 are SGHNT and YENEEA. This CDR3 contains 16 residues. CDR3 nucleotides: TGTGCCAGCAGCTTAGGATCCAGGGGGTCGGGGTATGGCTACACCTTC. Translated: CASSLGSRGSGYGYTF.

The chain has TRBV5-8 and TRBJ1-6; 10 bases agree with TRBD1. The V and J ends lost 3 bases and 1 base, in that order; junction bases with no gene match: 7. Germline loops: CDR1 SGHTS, CDR2 YDEGEE. This CDR3 region has 18 residues. The CDR3 DNA sequence: TGTGCCAGCAGCTCCGAACGACAGGGGGCTTCCTATAATTCACCCCTCCACTTT. It yields the protein CASSSERQGASYNSPLHF.

The genes are TRBV19 and TRBJ2-3; D is unresolved. Germline V CDR1 and CDR2: LNHDA, SQIVND (reference sequence). Trimming left V 6 bases short and J 6 bases short, with 16 bases between. The length of the CDR3 is 14 residues. The CDR3 sequence is CASSQSLPRDTQYF. CDR3 coding DNA: TGTGCCAGTAGCCAATCACTTCCCAGGGATACGCAGTATTTT.